This entry concerns a single TCR beta chain. Its antigen is not known. After pathologic assessment, macro-dissection selected premalignant or tumor cells for extraction. J lost 9 bases, V lost 1 base, and 1 base had no gene match. CDR3 length: 12 amino acids. Germline-derived CDR1 and CDR2 are SGHRS and YFSETQ. TCRdb's copy holds only in-frame clones and misses some; the assay was immunoSEQ multiplex PCR. The repertoire consists of 14,000 or so clones, with roughly 87% occurring once and the leading ten covering 2.5% to 3%. This sample is drawn from a study of immune evolution from preneoplasia to lung adenocarcinoma. General study findings and limits: T cell clonality was higher in KRAS-mutant than EGFR-mutant or wild-type nodules.

The rearrangement joins TRBV5-1 to TRBJ2-1, with 7 bases lining up with TRBD1. This receptor was obtained from a donor older than 65 with lung adenocarcinoma. Sequenced input: FFPE lung adenocarcinoma in situ tissue. CDR3 protein: CASSLTGVEQFF. In DNA form, the CDR3 reads TGCGCCAGCAGCTTGACAGGGGTTGAGCAGTTCTTC.